This TCR beta chain appears in the sequencing data of a study of T cell responses to AZD1222 COVID-19 vaccine (dated by TCRdb to the early 2020s). Broadly, across the study: A total of more than 230 trial participants underwent TCR sequencing, of whom 207 received two doses of AZD1222 and about 26 received two doses of the MenACWY control vaccine. Trial participants were enrolled into age subgroups of 18-55, 56-69 and 70-plus years, which contained roughly 150, 30 and 60 TCR-sequenced participants, respectively.

Study-wide findings and limitations: Because no day 14 peak-response samples were available, repertoires were characterized only after the peak T cell response. Conclusions about previously exposed vaccinees were limited because only six or seven AZD1222 recipients were SARS-CoV-2 seropositive at baseline. The 56-69-year group was small, and its depth increase did not reach significance, likely because of low power. Most participants were white British and females outnumbered males, and the authors suggested that clonal diversity may have been underestimated. A significant rise in spike-specific TCR breadth and depth was observed after two AZD1222 doses relative to day 0 and relative to MenACWY recipients. The whole spike protein was spanned by vaccine-associated CD4 TCRs, and dominant responses were seen in regions 160-218 and 743-854. Reportedly, almost half of the unique spike-specific TCRs recognized epitopes lying outside the regions that are mutated in the B.1.351 and B.1.1.7 variants.

The CDR3 regions of human TCRbeta chains were subjected to immunosequencing. In the paper's pipeline: Repertoire TCRs were checked for matches against a reference library of SARS-CoV-2-specific TCRs that had been generated using the MIRA antigen-specificity platform. Breadth meant the fraction of unique TCRs that were SARS-CoV-2-associated, whereas depth meant the fraction of total T cells that were SARS-CoV-2-associated. Using the MIRA data, each spike-specific TCR was assigned both to the spike region to which the TCR was reactive and to a CD4 or CD8 class. Log10-transformed breadth and depth values were compared by one-way ANOVA with Sidak's multiple comparisons tests. TCRdb limited this immuneACCESS table to in-frame rearrangements with V and J called. A share of clones is missing; checked studies link under half to unresolved V genes, and the rest is unexplained. V and J calls plus clone size are reproduced from that table; the DNA served to infer D and trimming. Counted in this sample were about 130,000 clones; 80% to 95% of them appeared once. The ten largest clones add up to approximately 6.9% of the sample.

The sample's time point label, decoded: about 28 days (+/-7) after the second vaccine dose. AZD1222 recipients whose second dose came at about 4 weeks and those whose second dose came at about 12 weeks were combined into one group, since spike-specific TCR depth and breadth did not differ between the two schedules. Vaccinee samples came from UK trials COV001 and COV002, including a single-blind randomized controlled phase 2/3 trial of AZD1222 (ChAdOx1 nCoV-19) in healthy adults. Trial participant PBMC samples were collected at day 0 and day 28 after the second dose for TCRbeta chain sequencing. To note about this clone: It has no known antigen specificity. Base qualities are not recorded, but no much larger clone differs from it by a single base.

The source material was peripheral blood, sampled 28 days after the second AZD1222 dose. The origin of this receptor is an adult who received the AZD1222 COVID-19 vaccine.

The DNA sequence is given as TGCGCCAGCAGCTGGGGGACAGGGATTAATGAAAAACTGTTTTTT. Its product reads: CASSWGTGINEKLFF. The chain joins TRBV5-1 to TRBJ1-4; a stretch of 9 junction bases matches TRBD1. The germline V gene provides CDR1 SGHRS and CDR2 YFSETQ. The CDR3 spans 15 residues, from the cysteine through the phenylalanine. CDR3 DNA only is kept here, 45 bases in frame from base 1. From V the trimming removes 3 bases and from J it removes 4 bases, while the gene matches leave 4 bases of the junction unaccounted for.